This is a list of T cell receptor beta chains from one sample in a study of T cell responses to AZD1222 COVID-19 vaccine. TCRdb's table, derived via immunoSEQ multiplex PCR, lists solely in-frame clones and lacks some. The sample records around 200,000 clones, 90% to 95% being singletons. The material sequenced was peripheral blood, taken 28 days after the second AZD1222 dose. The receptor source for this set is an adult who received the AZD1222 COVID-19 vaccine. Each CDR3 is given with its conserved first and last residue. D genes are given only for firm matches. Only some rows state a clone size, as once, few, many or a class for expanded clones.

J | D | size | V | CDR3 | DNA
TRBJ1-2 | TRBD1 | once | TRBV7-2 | CASSLARTGDGYTF | TGTGCCAGCAGCTTAGCGAGGACAGGGGATGGCTACACCTTC
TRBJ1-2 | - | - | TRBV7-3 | CASSPGSLEGYTF | TGTGCCAGCAGCCCCGGGTCCCTTGAAGGCTACACCTTC
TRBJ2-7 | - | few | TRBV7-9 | CASSPKGPYEQYF | TGTGCCAGCAGCCCCAAGGGCCCCTACGAGCAGTACTTC
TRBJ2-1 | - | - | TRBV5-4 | CASSLWGSGISYNEQFF | TGTGCCAGCAGCTTGTGGGGGTCCGGGATCTCCTACAATGAGCAGTTCTTC
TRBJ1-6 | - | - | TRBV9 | CASSSGMDSAHHF | TGTGCCAGCAGCTCCGGTATGGACAGCGCTCACCACTTT
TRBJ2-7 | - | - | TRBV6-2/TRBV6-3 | CASSHYPGVYEQYF | TGTGCCAGCAGCCACTACCCGGGAGTCTACGAGCAGTACTTC
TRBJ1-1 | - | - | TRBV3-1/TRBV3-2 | CASNLLGRGDEAFF | TGTGCCAGCAACCTACTAGGGAGGGGGGATGAAGCTTTCTTT
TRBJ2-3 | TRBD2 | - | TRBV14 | CASRRGRLAGRGDTQYF | TGTGCCAGCAGGAGGGGGAGGCTAGCGGGGAGGGGAGATACGCAGTATTTT
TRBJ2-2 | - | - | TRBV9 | CASSVGWGLANTGELFF | TGTGCCAGCAGCGTAGGGTGGGGGTTGGCGAACACCGGGGAGCTGTTTTTT
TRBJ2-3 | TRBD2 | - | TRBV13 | CASSLRASGRTIDTQYF | TGTGCCAGCAGCTTACGGGCTAGCGGGAGGACGATAGATACGCAGTATTTT
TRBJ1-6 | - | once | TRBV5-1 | CASSPGAGLNSPLHF | TGCGCCAGCAGCCCGGGGGCAGGACTTAATTCACCCCTCCACTTT
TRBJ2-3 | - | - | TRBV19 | CASSISGWTDTDTQYF | TGTGCCAGTAGTATCTCTGGCTGGACTGACACAGATACGCAGTATTTT
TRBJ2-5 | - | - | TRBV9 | CASSFLTDPWETQYF | TGTGCCAGCAGCTTTTTGACAGACCCCTGGGAGACCCAGTACTTC
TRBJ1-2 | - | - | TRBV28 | CASQGDYGYTF | TGTGCCAGCCAGGGAGACTATGGCTACACCTTC
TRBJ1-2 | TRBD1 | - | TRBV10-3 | CAISESNTGDGYTF | TGTGCCATCAGTGAGTCGAACACAGGGGATGGCTACACCTTC
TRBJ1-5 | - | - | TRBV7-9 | CASSLGAYSNQPQHF | TGTGCCAGCAGCTTAGGGGCCTATAGCAATCAGCCCCAGCATTTT
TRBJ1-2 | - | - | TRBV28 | CASSFSLFGYTF | TGTGCCAGCAGTTTTTCCCTATTCGGCTACACCTTC
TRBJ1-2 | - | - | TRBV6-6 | CASSYNPTGNYGYTF | TGTGCCAGCAGTTACAACCCGACAGGAAACTATGGCTACACCTTC
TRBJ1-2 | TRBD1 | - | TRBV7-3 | CASSSSRDRAGYTF | TGTGCCAGCAGCTCTAGCCGGGACAGGGCTGGCTACACCTTC
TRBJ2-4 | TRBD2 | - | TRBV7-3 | CASSRTSGSAGIQYF | TGTGCCAGCAGTCGGACTAGCGGGAGTGCGGGCATTCAGTACTTC
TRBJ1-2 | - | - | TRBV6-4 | CASRGNGGGYTF | TGTGCCAGCAGGGGGAATGGGGGCGGCTACACCTTC
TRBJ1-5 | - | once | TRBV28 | CASTRNQPQHF | TGTGCCAGCACGCGCAATCAGCCCCAGCATTTT
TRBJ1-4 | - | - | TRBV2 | CASTIRGTTNEKLFF | TGTGCCAGCACCATTCGGGGGACAACTAATGAAAAACTGTTTTTT
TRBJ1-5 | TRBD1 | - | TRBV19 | CASSPNTGGVVHQPQHF | TGTGCCAGTAGCCCCAACACAGGGGGCGTTGTTCATCAGCCCCAGCATTTT
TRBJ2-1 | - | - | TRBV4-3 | CASSQPGGSGLPYNEQFF | TGCGCCAGCAGCCAACCCGGTGGGTCGGGACTGCCCTACAATGAGCAGTTCTTC
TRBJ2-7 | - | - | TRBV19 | CASSSPGTLYEQYF | TGTGCCAGTAGTTCGCCCGGGACCCTCTACGAGCAGTACTTC
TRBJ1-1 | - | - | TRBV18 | CASSSGTPAVNTEAFF | TGTGCCAGCTCGTCAGGGACGCCCGCCGTGAACACTGAAGCTTTCTTT
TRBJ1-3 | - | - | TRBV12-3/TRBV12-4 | CASSQDSGNTIYF | TGTGCCAGCAGTCAGGACAGTGGAAACACCATATATTTT
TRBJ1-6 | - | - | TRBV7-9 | CASSLWDDEPLHF | TGTGCCAGCAGCTTATGGGACGACGAACCCCTCCACTTT
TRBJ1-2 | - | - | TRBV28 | CASRLNRAAGGSRGYTF | TGTGCCAGCAGGTTAAACAGGGCCGCGGGCGGTTCAAGGGGCTACACCTTC
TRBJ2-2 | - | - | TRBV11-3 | CASSTQSRNTGELFF | TGTGCCAGCAGCACCCAGAGCAGAAACACCGGGGAGCTGTTTTTT
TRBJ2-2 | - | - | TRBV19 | CASSRLTITGELFF | TGTGCCAGTTCGCGGTTGACAATCACCGGGGAGCTGTTTTTT
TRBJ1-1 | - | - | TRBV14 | CASSRRIKGGARSENTEAFF | TGTGCCAGCAGCCGAAGGATTAAAGGGGGTGCAAGAAGTGAGAACACTGAAGCTTTCTTT
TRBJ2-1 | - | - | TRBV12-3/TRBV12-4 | CASSLSPGNEQFF | TGTGCCAGCAGTTTAAGTCCGGGGAATGAGCAGTTCTTC
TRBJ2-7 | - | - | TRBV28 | CASSLLVNSYEQYF | TGTGCCAGCAGTTTACTAGTAAACTCCTACGAGCAGTACTTC
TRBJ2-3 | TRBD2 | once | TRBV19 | CASSPPGLARTDTQYF | TGTGCCAGTAGCCCCCCGGGACTAGCTCGCACAGATACGCAGTATTTT
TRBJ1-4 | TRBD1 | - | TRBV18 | CASSSDRGGEKLFF | TGTGCCAGCTCATCCGACAGGGGCGGTGAAAAACTGTTTTTT
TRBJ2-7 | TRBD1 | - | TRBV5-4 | CASSSGGQTYEQYF | TGTGCCAGCAGCTCAGGGGGTCAGACCTACGAGCAGTACTTC
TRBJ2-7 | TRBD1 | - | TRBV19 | CASSIEKGQGRAYF | TGTGCCAGTAGTATCGAGAAGGGACAGGGTCGTGCGTACTTC